A selection of T cell receptor beta chains follows, all from one sample in a study of CD8+ T cells in alopecia areata. The assay was immunoSEQ multiplex PCR, and TCRdb's table has in-frame clones only and misses some. This repertoire shows under 150,000 clones, about 50% found once; its top ten account for about 0.5%. The input for sequencing was CD4+ T cells sorted from blood, taken at week 4, from a patient treated with tofacitinib. The receptors were gathered from a human donor with alopecia areata. Each CDR3 is given without its conserved first and last residue. Each record gives: J gene, V gene, CDR3 protein.

>TRBJ2-5|TRBV6-5
ASSPLAGSQETQY
>TRBJ2-3|TRBV30
AWSQGQGASTDTQY
>TRBJ2-2|TRBV29-1
SVPRPSGAGTGELF
>TRBJ2-1|TRBV5-1
ASSLWGTSGRAIRDEQF
>TRBJ2-5|TRBV29-1
SVREGATQY
>TRBJ1-1|TRBV30
AWSRLGPLNMNTEAF
>TRBJ2-5|TRBV6-4
ASIGTSGYQETQY
>TRBJ1-2|TRBV6-1
ASSDEGGRYGYT
>TRBJ1-2|TRBV18
ASSPQRTAKRDYGYT
>TRBJ1-2|TRBV6-1
ASSESGGSYGYT
>TRBJ1-1|TRBV30
AWSVQADEAF
>TRBJ2-5|TRBV19
ASSIGFGETQY
>TRBJ2-7|TRBV4-1
ASSQAPGQPYEQY
>TRBJ1-1|TRBV29-1
SAKDGEAF
>TRBJ2-7|TRBV30
AWNLRGASYEQY
>TRBJ1-1|TRBV4-1
ASSQPRQNTEAF
>TRBJ1-2|TRBV30
AWSDITGDYGYT
>TRBJ1-1|TRBV10-3
ATKGPGVNTEAF
>TRBJ1-1|TRBV4-2
ASSQSDRMNTEAF
>TRBJ2-1|TRBV23-1
ASSQSPRQGPINNEQF
>TRBJ2-1|TRBV23-1
ASSQLTSGYNEQF
>TRBJ2-7|TRBV7-9
ASSLGWTSGSAYEQY
>TRBJ2-1|TRBV29-1
SVEATSRVYNEQF
>TRBJ1-2|TRBV6-1
ASGGQGRTTDGYT
>TRBJ1-1|TRBV29-1
SVRGLYTEAF
>TRBJ1-5|TRBV30
AWRGAAGNQPQH
>TRBJ1-2|TRBV4-1
ASSQSGTGGHYGYT
>TRBJ1-3|TRBV6-1
ASSEQGHSGNTIY
>TRBJ1-1|TRBV7-9
ASSLVTEFTEAF
>TRBJ1-2|TRBV6-5
ASSYQQNYGYT
>TRBJ2-5|TRBV30
AWSVLPRETQY
>TRBJ1-2|TRBV5-5
ASSLGGNYGYT
>TRBJ1-1|TRBV14
ASSRDIWDTEAF
>TRBJ1-5|TRBV6-1
ASRRVTGGGQPQH
>TRBJ1-4|TRBV11-1
ASSSRDRGKLF
>TRBJ1-2|TRBV30
AWRAPGGSYGYT
>TRBJ2-7|TRBV7-9
ASSSTQGFYEQY
>TRBJ2-1|TRBV5-6
ASSSSRAGTGRNEQF
>TRBJ2-7|TRBV30
AWSARSQNFYEQY
>TRBJ2-1|TRBV9
ASSVEGRGYNEQF
>TRBJ2-3|TRBV30
AWASSSGRPDTQY
>TRBJ1-2|TRBV6-1
ASSARDRVTYGYT
>TRBJ2-3|TRBV20-1
SALALTQY
>TRBJ2-7|TRBV7-9
ASSPAGQGAYEQY
>TRBJ1-2|TRBV29-1
SVESGTARYT